These 6 T cell receptor beta chains originate from one sample sequenced in a study of shared clonotypes between healthy human individuals. The assay was immunoSEQ multiplex PCR, and TCRdb's table has in-frame clones only and misses some. The table lists some 630,000 clones, 90% to 97% of them singletons. Naive CD8 cells comprised CD45RO-negative, CCR7-positively selected cells, excluding terminally differentiated effector memory CD45RA+ cells. The sample taken for sequencing was naive CD8+ T cells sorted from blood. The receptors here all came from a woman under 40 in good health.

V gene TRBV29-1 combines with J gene TRBJ1-1, with 8 bases matching TRBD1. Germline CDR1 SQVTM, CDR2 ANQGSEA. With 6 bases clipped from V and 5 bases from J, the junction kept 14 bases outside the gene matches. The CDR3 is made up of 15 amino acids. For the CDR3, the DNA is TGCAGCGTCTTCCAGTTCCAGGGGGCGCGAACTGAAGCTTTCTTT. It is translated as CSVFQFQGARTEAFF.

DNA of the CDR3: TGTGCCAGCAGTGAAGGACGGGAGACGGTGGAGACCCAGTACTTC. Protein product: CASSEGRETVETQYF. The chain uses TRBV2 and TRBJ2-5, with a weak D call TRBD2 (6 bases). V lost 1 base to trimming and J lost 5 bases, with 14 bases between them. The CDR3 is 15 residues long. Germline loops: CDR1 SNHLY, CDR2 FYNNEI.

J is TRBJ2-3 and V is TRBV11-2; TRBD1 agrees at 7 bases. The germline CDR1 and CDR2 sequences are SGHAT and FQNNGV. The CDR3 consists of 15 residues. J gave up 1 base and V 5 bases, and 6 bases lay outside the gene matches. The DNA for the CDR3 is TGTGCCAGCAGCCCATCAGGGGGTGGCACAGATACGCAGTATTTT. The encoded protein is CASSPSGGGTDTQYF.

The chain is built from TRBV12-5 and TRBJ1-2; 9 nucleotides match TRBD1. V lost 5 bases, J lost 2 bases, and 6 bases stayed unmatched. This CDR3 has 15 amino acids. Germline V CDR1 and CDR2: LGHNT, FRNRAP. In DNA form, the CDR3 reads TGTGCTAGTGGTAACGGACAGGGGAAAAACTATGGCTACACCTTC. This codes for CASGNGQGKNYGYTF.

The chain uses TRBV19 and TRBJ2-7, with 10 positions matching TRBD1. Germline CDR1 and CDR2: LNHDA and SQIVND (reference sequence). This CDR3 comprises 15 residues. Trimming took 4 bases from V and 2 from J; bases not matched to a gene: 5. In DNA, the CDR3 is TGTGCCAGTAGTACCACCGGACAGGGGGCCTACGAGCAGTACTTC. Its protein is CASSTTGQGAYEQYF.

V is TRBV28 and J is TRBJ2-1, with a possible D match to TRBD1 (6 bases). Trimming pared 5 bases from V and 6 bases from J, leaving 20 bases between. The CDR3 length is 16 residues. In germline, CDR1 is MDHEN, CDR2 SYDVKM. CDR3 sequence: CASSPDGTKARNEQFF. DNA for the CDR3: TGTGCCAGCAGTCCCGACGGGACAAAGGCCCGCAATGAGCAGTTCTTC.